This T cell receptor (beta chain) was obtained from a study of OX40 agonist ivuxolimab in advanced cancers. About the study: An anti-OX40 (CD134) antibody with agonistic activity, ivuxolimab, was administered to patients. People in dose escalation had one of these cancers: hepatocellular carcinoma, melanoma, renal cell or head and neck cancer.

Overall study findings and caveats: Relatively little clonal expansion, among the lowest observed, appeared in partial responders at 0.1-3.0 mg/kg.

Assay: immunoSEQ multiplex PCR; the TCRdb copy retains only in-frame clones and omits some. This sample yields roughly 39,000 clones, of which around nine tenths are seen a single time; 13% belongs to the top ten. CDR3 length: 15 residues. CDR1 and CDR2 from the germline V gene are MNHNY and SVGAGI (reference sequence). V shed 6 bases and J 5 bases; nucleotides not matched to a gene: 5. Notes on this clone: Its matching antigen is unknown.

The sample consisted of CD4+ or CD8+ T cells sorted from blood, taken in a trial of the OX40 agonist ivuxolimab. The chain combines TRBV6-6 with TRBJ2-5; 14 bases fit TRBD2. The source is an adult with an advanced solid tumor such as melanoma, head and neck, liver or kidney cancer. The CDR3 bases are TGTGCCAGCAGGGGGACTAGCGGGAGATTCGAGACCCAGTACTTC. Translated: CASRGTSGRFETQYF.